The source of this T cell receptor (beta chain) is a study of vaccination and CD4 T cells after COVID-19. Study-level points and caveats: Median numbers of SARS-CoV-2-reactive clonotypes increased from roughly 19 to 38 (not a significant change). In convalescent patients, a median roughly 90% of reactive clones appeared only post-vaccination.

About this clonotype itself: Antigen unknown.

The germline V gene encodes CDR1 SGHTA and CDR2 FQGNSA. Trimming removed 2 bases at V and 3 bases at J, with 11 bases between. The CDR3 covers 14 residues. Specified treatment: approximately 10-day PBMC culture with coronavirus spike peptide pools or control peptides (ViraFEST assay). TCRs were sequenced by ViraFEST after antigen-specific T cells had been expanded with peptide pools. Researchers grew the cells for nine to eleven days and then pulled out CD4+ T cells by negative selection. Scientists ran DNA taken from cultured CD4+ T cells through the Oncomine TCR Beta short-read assay for sequencing. Each CDR3 protein gets one entry after TCRdb re-called the PCR reads with MiXCR. The sample has 14,000 or so distinct CDR3 sequences, less than 65% seen once.

This sequence joins TRBV7-2 and TRBJ2-7; tentatively, D is TRBD1 (6 bases). The clonotype originates from a human donor who had recovered from COVID-19. The material was CD4+ T cells from blood, cultured in vitro, obtained before SARS-CoV-2 vaccination. CDR3 loop: CASSLMAGVYEQYF. CDR3 sequence (DNA): TGTGCCAGCAGCTTAATGGCAGGGGTCTACGAGCAGTACTTC.